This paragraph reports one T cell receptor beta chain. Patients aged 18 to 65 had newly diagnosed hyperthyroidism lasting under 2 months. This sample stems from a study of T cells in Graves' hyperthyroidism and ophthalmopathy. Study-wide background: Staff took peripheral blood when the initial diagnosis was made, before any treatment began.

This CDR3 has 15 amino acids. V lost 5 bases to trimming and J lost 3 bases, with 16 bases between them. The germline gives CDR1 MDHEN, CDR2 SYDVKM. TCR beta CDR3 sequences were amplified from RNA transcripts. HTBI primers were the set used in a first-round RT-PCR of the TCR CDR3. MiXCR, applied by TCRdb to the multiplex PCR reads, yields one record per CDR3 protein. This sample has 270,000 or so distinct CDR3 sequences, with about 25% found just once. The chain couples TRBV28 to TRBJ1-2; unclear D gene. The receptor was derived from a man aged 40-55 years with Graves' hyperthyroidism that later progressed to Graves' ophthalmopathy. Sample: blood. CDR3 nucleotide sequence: TGTGCCAGCAGTCAAGGGCTAGTTGGGGACTATGGCTACACCTTC. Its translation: CASSQGLVGDYGYTF.